This record concerns one TCR beta chain sequence. Its target is not known. The data were obtained in a study of blood T cells in healthy people across ages. Study observations and caveats: Diversity estimates drawn from one million T cells were deemed underestimates.

For the second PCR, which ran for roughly 6 to 11 cycles, a sample-barcoded 5' primer and a J-beta primer mix were used. Unique molecular identifiers of 12 random nucleotides labeled each cDNA. Each CDR3 protein is one row after TCRdb ran MiXCR on the 5' RACE reads. The sample contains some 860,000 distinct CDR3 sequences, 45% to 70% of which appear only once. Germline lookup yields CDR1 LGHDT and CDR2 YNNKEL (reference sequence). The germline V and J ends were trimmed by 0 bases and 2 bases, with 4 bases remaining between them. This CDR3 is built from 13 residues. The sequenced sample was blood. The receptor was derived from a man aged 35 to 55 in good health. This chain connects TRBV3-1 to TRBJ1-1; D unresolved. The CDR3 here is CASSQDINTEAFF. CDR3 DNA sequence: TGTGCCAGCAGCCAAGATATAAACACTGAAGCTTTCTTT.